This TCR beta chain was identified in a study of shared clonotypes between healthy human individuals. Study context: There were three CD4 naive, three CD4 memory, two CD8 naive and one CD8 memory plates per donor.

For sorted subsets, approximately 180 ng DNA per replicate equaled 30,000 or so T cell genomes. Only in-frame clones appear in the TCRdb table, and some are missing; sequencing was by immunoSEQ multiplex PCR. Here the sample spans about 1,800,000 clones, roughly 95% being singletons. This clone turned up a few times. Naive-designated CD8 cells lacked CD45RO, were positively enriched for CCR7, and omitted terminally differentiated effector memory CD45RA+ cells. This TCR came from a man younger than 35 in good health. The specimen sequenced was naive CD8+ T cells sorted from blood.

The CDR3 is CASSVGAGGQPQHF. The CDR3, as DNA: TGTGCCAGCAGCGTAGGGGCAGGGGGACAGCCCCAGCATTTT. This chain uses TRBV9 with TRBJ1-5; TRBD1 agrees at 7 bases. This CDR3 region has 14 residues. In germline, CDR1 is SGDLS, CDR2 YYNGEE. Trimming at V came to 0 bases and at J to 7 bases, leaving 4 bases not matched to a gene. Together with reference TRBV9 and TRBJ1-5, the CDR3 gives the full variable domain: DSGVTQTPKHLITATGQRVTLRCSPRSGDLSVYWYQQSLDQGLQFLIQYYNGEERAKGNILERFSAQQFPDLHSELNLSSLELGDSALYFCASSVGAGGQPQHFGDGTRLSIL.